The sequence of this T cell receptor beta chain was determined in a study of CD8+CD57+ T cells in acquired aplastic anemia. Study at large: DNA recovered from sorted CD4+ and CD8+ cells had a mean of approximately 3 ug. Study observations and caveats: Between patients and controls, around 31 CD8+ CDR3 sequences were found in common.

A word on this clonotype: Its specificity is unknown.

The germline V gene has CDR1 DFQATT and CDR2 SNEGSKA (reference sequence). The V and J ends lost 2 bases and 3 bases respectively, with 5 bases between them. This CDR3 has 13 residues. Patients included in sequencing had previously demonstrated CD8+CD57+ cell expansion by flow cytometry. There was no therapy given to any patient before the blood sampling took place. It was genomic DNA that served as the template for profiling TCR beta VDJ and CDR3. Each CDR3 protein gets one entry after TCRdb re-called the reads with MiXCR. Of just over 200,000 distinct CDR3 sequences listed, approximately 65% are singletons.

The sequence derives from a human donor with aplastic anemia. The sequencing input was sorted CD4+, CD8+, or CD8+CD57+ T cells (not recorded which) from PBMCs. V is TRBV20-1 and J is TRBJ2-6; D call uncertain. CDR3 in amino acids: CSARRSGANVLTF. The DNA for the CDR3 is TGCAGTGCTAGAAGAAGTGGGGCCAACGTCCTGACTTTC.